The rows below give T cell receptor beta chains drawn from one sample of a study of blood T cell repertoires in COVID-19. Profiling relied on immunoSEQ multiplex PCR, and the TCRdb table lists in-frame clones only, not all of them. The sample consists of roughly 200,000 clones, 88% of them appearing once. The sequencing input was PBMCs or T cells enriched from blood (not recorded which). The receptors originated from a woman younger than 45 who had recovered from COVID-19. CDR3s include the opening cysteine and the closing phenylalanine or tryptophan. The order of the fields is D gene, J gene, V gene, clone size, CDR3 DNA, CDR3 protein. D genes are given only for firm matches. Not all rows give a size; the values are once, few, many and, for expanded clones, a class.

d_gene: .; j_gene: TRBJ1-2; v_gene: TRBV4-1; abundance: .; CDR3nt: TGCGCCAGCAACCAAGTAGGACAGCGGAACTATGGCTACACCTTC; CDR3aa: CASNQVGQRNYGYTF
d_gene: .; j_gene: TRBJ2-2; v_gene: TRBV5-1; abundance: .; CDR3nt: TGCGCCAGCAGCTTGGGTGGCCTTTCTAACACCGGGGAGCTGTTTTTT; CDR3aa: CASSLGGLSNTGELFF
d_gene: .; j_gene: TRBJ1-1; v_gene: TRBV3-1/TRBV3-2; abundance: .; CDR3nt: TGTGCCAGCAGCCAAGGGGCCCACACTGAAGCTTTCTTT; CDR3aa: CASSQGAHTEAFF
d_gene: TRBD2; j_gene: TRBJ2-2; v_gene: TRBV7-9; abundance: .; CDR3nt: TGTGCCAGCAGCTTGGGACTAGCATCCGGGGGGGAGCTGTTTTTT; CDR3aa: CASSLGLASGGELFF
d_gene: .; j_gene: TRBJ2-7; v_gene: TRBV5-4; abundance: .; CDR3nt: TGTGCCAGCAGCTTGAGACAGGGAGGCGAGCAGTACTTC; CDR3aa: CASSLRQGGEQYF
d_gene: .; j_gene: TRBJ2-3; v_gene: TRBV5-1; abundance: .; CDR3nt: TGCGCCAGCAGCTTGGGGGACGGAGGGGATACGCAGTATTTT; CDR3aa: CASSLGDGGDTQYF
d_gene: TRBD1; j_gene: TRBJ1-1; v_gene: TRBV19; abundance: .; CDR3nt: TGTGCCAGTAGTGCAGGACAGGGGGACACTGAAGCTTTCTTT; CDR3aa: CASSAGQGDTEAFF
d_gene: .; j_gene: TRBJ1-1; v_gene: TRBV19; abundance: .; CDR3nt: TGTGCCAGTAGTATAGTCTCTTTGCGACAGAACACTGAAGCTTTCTTT; CDR3aa: CASSIVSLRQNTEAFF
d_gene: .; j_gene: TRBJ2-5; v_gene: TRBV19; abundance: .; CDR3nt: TGTGCCAGTAGTATAGGGGCCAGGGGCGTAGAGACCCAGTACTTC; CDR3aa: CASSIGARGVETQYF
d_gene: .; j_gene: TRBJ1-1; v_gene: TRBV11-3; abundance: .; CDR3nt: TGTGCCAGCAGCTTGAAGGGGACTGCGCATGAAGCTTTCTTT; CDR3aa: CASSLKGTAHEAFF
d_gene: .; j_gene: TRBJ1-1; v_gene: TRBV13; abundance: .; CDR3nt: TGTGCCAGCAGTTCAGGGGCAAACACTGAAGCTTTCTTT; CDR3aa: CASSSGANTEAFF
d_gene: .; j_gene: TRBJ1-1; v_gene: TRBV3-1/TRBV3-2; abundance: .; CDR3nt: TGTGCCAGCAGCCAAAGAGGAACTGAAGCTTTCTTT; CDR3aa: CASSQRGTEAFF
d_gene: TRBD1; j_gene: TRBJ1-2; v_gene: TRBV5-8; abundance: .; CDR3nt: TGTGCCAGCAGTCGGGACAGAGGCTATGGCTACACCTTC; CDR3aa: CASSRDRGYGYTF
d_gene: TRBD1; j_gene: TRBJ1-5; v_gene: TRBV5-1; abundance: .; CDR3nt: TGCGCCAGTAAACAGGGGGCTGACAATCAGCCCCAGCATTTT; CDR3aa: CASKQGADNQPQHF
d_gene: TRBD1; j_gene: TRBJ1-4; v_gene: TRBV29-1; abundance: .; CDR3nt: TGCAGCGTGGGAACCCGGGACAGGGGGCGCGGAGCTCAAAAACTGTTTTTT; CDR3aa: CSVGTRDRGRGAQKLFF
d_gene: TRBD2; j_gene: TRBJ2-2; v_gene: TRBV4-3; abundance: .; CDR3nt: TGCGCCAGCAGCCAAGGGCTAGCGGGGGCTTCCGGGGAGCTGTTTTTT; CDR3aa: CASSQGLAGASGELFF
d_gene: .; j_gene: TRBJ2-1; v_gene: TRBV5-1; abundance: once; CDR3nt: TGCGCCAGCAGCCGCGACGGGGGATACAATGAGCAGTTCTTC; CDR3aa: CASSRDGGYNEQFF
d_gene: .; j_gene: TRBJ1-6; v_gene: TRBV29-1; abundance: .; CDR3nt: TGCAGCGTTGGGGCCGATCCGGATTCACCCCTCCACTTT; CDR3aa: CSVGADPDSPLHF
d_gene: TRBD1; j_gene: TRBJ1-2; v_gene: TRBV7-9; abundance: .; CDR3nt: TGTGCCAGCGGAAGCGACAGGGGGTACTATGGCTACACCTTC; CDR3aa: CASGSDRGYYGYTF
d_gene: TRBD1; j_gene: TRBJ1-1; v_gene: TRBV4-3; abundance: once; CDR3nt: TGCGCCAGCAGCCAAGGGATAGGACAGGGGACTAACTCTGAAGCTTTCTTT; CDR3aa: CASSQGIGQGTNSEAFF
d_gene: .; j_gene: TRBJ2-3; v_gene: TRBV5-1; abundance: .; CDR3nt: TGCGCCAGCAGCGACGGGGATACGCAGTATTTT; CDR3aa: CASSDGDTQYF
d_gene: TRBD1; j_gene: TRBJ1-5; v_gene: TRBV19; abundance: .; CDR3nt: TGTGCCAGTAGTTCGGCGGGACAGGGGACCCCTGCGGGTAATCAGCCCCAGCATTTT; CDR3aa: CASSSAGQGTPAGNQPQHF
d_gene: TRBD2; j_gene: TRBJ2-1; v_gene: TRBV4-1; abundance: .; CDR3nt: TGCGTCAGCAGCGGAGGGGAGGGGCCACAATACAATGAGCAGTTCTTC; CDR3aa: CVSSGGEGPQYNEQFF
d_gene: TRBD1; j_gene: TRBJ1-5; v_gene: TRBV7-2; abundance: .; CDR3nt: TGTGCCAGCAGCACACTGGGACAGGGACAGCCCCAGCATTTT; CDR3aa: CASSTLGQGQPQHF
d_gene: .; j_gene: TRBJ1-5; v_gene: TRBV6-6; abundance: once; CDR3nt: TGTGCCAGCAGTTACTCCCCGTCTGAGCCCCAGCATTTT; CDR3aa: CASSYSPSEPQHF
d_gene: .; j_gene: TRBJ1-2; v_gene: TRBV12-3/TRBV12-4; abundance: .; CDR3nt: TGTGCCAGCAGTTCAGGGATTCATGGCTACACCTTC; CDR3aa: CASSSGIHGYTF
d_gene: .; j_gene: TRBJ1-6; v_gene: TRBV4-1; abundance: .; CDR3nt: TGCGCCAGCAGCCAAGGGGCGAACTATAATTCACCCCTCCACTTT; CDR3aa: CASSQGANYNSPLHF
d_gene: .; j_gene: TRBJ2-1; v_gene: TRBV5-6; abundance: .; CDR3nt: TGTGCCAGCAGCTCCGACTCTTCCTACAATGAGCAGTTCTTC; CDR3aa: CASSSDSSYNEQFF
d_gene: .; j_gene: TRBJ2-7; v_gene: TRBV12-5; abundance: few; CDR3nt: TGTGCTAGTGGCTCCGACTCATCTTGGGAGCAGTACTTC; CDR3aa: CASGSDSSWEQYF
d_gene: .; j_gene: TRBJ2-2; v_gene: TRBV9; abundance: .; CDR3nt: TGTGCCAGCAGCGTCCTCTACGACACCGGGGAGCTGTTTTTT; CDR3aa: CASSVLYDTGELFF
d_gene: .; j_gene: TRBJ1-3; v_gene: TRBV5-8; abundance: .; CDR3nt: TGTGCCAGCAGTCTTAGAGGTGGAAACACCATATATTTT; CDR3aa: CASSLRGGNTIYF
d_gene: TRBD1; j_gene: TRBJ1-1; v_gene: TRBV5-1; abundance: .; CDR3nt: TGCGCCAGCAGCTTAGACAGGGGGAGTCGTGAAGCTTTCTTT; CDR3aa: CASSLDRGSREAFF
d_gene: TRBD1; j_gene: TRBJ1-3; v_gene: TRBV7-2; abundance: .; CDR3nt: TGTGCCAGCAGCTTAGCCGTAATAGGACAGGCTGGAAACACCATATATTTT; CDR3aa: CASSLAVIGQAGNTIYF
d_gene: TRBD2; j_gene: TRBJ2-5; v_gene: TRBV5-5; abundance: .; CDR3nt: TGTGCCAGCAGCGCTGGGACTAGCGGGGGGCGTGAGACCCAGTACTTC; CDR3aa: CASSAGTSGGRETQYF
d_gene: .; j_gene: TRBJ2-7; v_gene: TRBV5-1; abundance: .; CDR3nt: TGCGCCAGCAGCTCGACATTTGCCGAGCAGTACTTC; CDR3aa: CASSSTFAEQYF
d_gene: .; j_gene: TRBJ1-1; v_gene: TRBV7-8; abundance: .; CDR3nt: TGTGCCAGCAGCTTTCGTGGGACACCCAACACTGAAGCTTTCTTT; CDR3aa: CASSFRGTPNTEAFF
d_gene: .; j_gene: TRBJ1-2; v_gene: TRBV4-3; abundance: once; CDR3nt: TGCGCCAGCAGCCAAGCTGGGAGGGAGGACTATGGCTACACCTTC; CDR3aa: CASSQAGREDYGYTF
d_gene: TRBD1; j_gene: TRBJ1-2; v_gene: TRBV27; abundance: .; CDR3nt: TGTGCCAGCAGTCAGGGGGCTGGGGGCTACACCTTC; CDR3aa: CASSQGAGGYTF
d_gene: .; j_gene: TRBJ2-2; v_gene: TRBV7-3; abundance: .; CDR3nt: TGTGCCAGCAGCCCCTGGCAAACCGGGGAGCTGTTTTTT; CDR3aa: CASSPWQTGELFF
d_gene: TRBD2; j_gene: TRBJ2-7; v_gene: TRBV11-3; abundance: .; CDR3nt: TGTGCCAGCAGCTTAGCTAGCGGACCCTCCTACGAGCGGTACTTC; CDR3aa: CASSLASGPSYERYF
d_gene: TRBD2; j_gene: TRBJ2-1; v_gene: TRBV9; abundance: .; CDR3nt: TGTGCCAGCAGCCCGACCGGGACTAGCGGTTCTTACAATGAGCAGTTCTTC; CDR3aa: CASSPTGTSGSYNEQFF
d_gene: TRBD1; j_gene: TRBJ1-2; v_gene: TRBV3-1/TRBV3-2; abundance: few; CDR3nt: TGTGCCAGCAGCCCTACAGGGGGTTCCACCAACTATGGCTACACCTTC; CDR3aa: CASSPTGGSTNYGYTF
d_gene: .; j_gene: TRBJ1-6; v_gene: TRBV6-2/TRBV6-3; abundance: many; CDR3nt: TGTGCCAGCAGTTACTCGAGATACAGGGCTCCTAATTCACCCCTCCACTTT; CDR3aa: CASSYSRYRAPNSPLHF
d_gene: TRBD1; j_gene: TRBJ2-7; v_gene: TRBV11-3; abundance: .; CDR3nt: TGTGCCAGCAGTCGGGACAGAAACTACGAGCAGTACTTC; CDR3aa: CASSRDRNYEQYF
d_gene: .; j_gene: TRBJ2-1; v_gene: TRBV10-3; abundance: .; CDR3nt: TGTGCCACCACGGGCAGGGTAGGTGGTGAGTCGGACAATGAGCAGTTCTTC; CDR3aa: CATTGRVGGESDNEQFF
d_gene: TRBD2; j_gene: TRBJ2-1; v_gene: TRBV4-2; abundance: .; CDR3nt: TGTGCCAGCAGCCAAGAGGGGGGGTACAATGAGCAGTTCTTC; CDR3aa: CASSQEGGYNEQFF
d_gene: .; j_gene: TRBJ1-1; v_gene: TRBV7-2; abundance: .; CDR3nt: TGTGCCAGCAGCATAAGACAGCAGAACACTGAAGCTTTCTTT; CDR3aa: CASSIRQQNTEAFF
d_gene: TRBD2; j_gene: TRBJ2-1; v_gene: TRBV7-8; abundance: .; CDR3nt: TGTGCCAGCAGTTCCGGGACTAACTCCTACAATGAGCAGTTCTTC; CDR3aa: CASSSGTNSYNEQFF
d_gene: .; j_gene: TRBJ1-4; v_gene: TRBV18; abundance: .; CDR3nt: TGTGCCAGCTCCCCCCAGGCCTCTAATGAAAAACTGTTTTTT; CDR3aa: CASSPQASNEKLFF
d_gene: TRBD1; j_gene: TRBJ2-4; v_gene: TRBV19; abundance: .; CDR3nt: TGTGCCAGTAGGACAGGGGGGAGAGCCAAAAACATTCAGTACTTC; CDR3aa: CASRTGGRAKNIQYF
d_gene: .; j_gene: TRBJ1-3; v_gene: TRBV3-1/TRBV3-2; abundance: .; CDR3nt: TGTGCCAGCCAGAGCCGCTCGGGGGGCACCATATATTTT; CDR3aa: CASQSRSGGTIYF
d_gene: TRBD2; j_gene: TRBJ2-3; v_gene: TRBV29-1; abundance: .; CDR3nt: TGCAGCGCTACTAGCGGGGGGGCAGATACGCAGTATTTT; CDR3aa: CSATSGGADTQYF
d_gene: .; j_gene: TRBJ2-3; v_gene: TRBV6-2/TRBV6-3; abundance: .; CDR3nt: TGTGCCAGCAGTTACCCCACTAGCACAGATACGCAGTATTTT; CDR3aa: CASSYPTSTDTQYF
d_gene: .; j_gene: TRBJ1-2; v_gene: TRBV11-2; abundance: once; CDR3nt: TGTGCCAGCAGCTCCCCAGGGCTCGGAGGCTACACCTTC; CDR3aa: CASSSPGLGGYTF